Listed here are 12 T cell receptor beta chains from one sample, sequenced in a study of blood T cells in healthy people across ages. For the second PCR, which ran for roughly 7 to 11 cycles, a sample-barcoded 5' primer and a J-beta primer mix were used. TCRdb analysed the 5' RACE reads with MiXCR anew, one entry per CDR3 protein. Of roughly 790,000 distinct CDR3 sequences in the sample, around 40% are singletons; the top ten hold approximately 22%. The sequenced material came from blood. The source is an older woman in good health.

This clonotype showed up just a few times. The J gene is TRBJ2-7, the V gene TRBV2; D is perhaps TRBD1 (5 bases). CDR3 length: 14 residues. V lost 6 bases and J 5 bases, leaving 17 bases between the germline ends. Germline CDR1 SNHLY, CDR2 FYNNEI. CDR3 loop: CASRASWGAHEQYF. The CDR3 nucleotides read TGTGCCAGCAGAGCCTCATGGGGCGCCCACGAGCAGTACTTC.

The gene calls are TRBV3-1 and TRBJ2-7, with a possible D match to TRBD1 (6 bases). Germline loops: CDR1 LGHDT, CDR2 YNNKEL (reference sequence). The CDR3 has 17 residues. Trimming pared 0 bases from V and 7 bases from J, leaving 22 bases between. The CDR3 sequence is CASSQEGWIQGKDEQYF. The CDR3 coding sequence is TGTGCCAGCAGCCAAGAGGGGTGGATACAGGGTAAGGATGAGCAGTACTTC.

The chain carries TRBV5-4 and TRBJ1-1; D remains unclear. The CDR3 covers 15 residues. V shed 0 bases and J shed 2 bases, with 11 bases lying between them. From germline, CDR1 is SGHNT and CDR2 YYREEE (reference sequence). CDR3 region: CASSLESPANTEAFF. The CDR3 DNA follows: TGTGCCAGCAGCTTGGAGTCACCCGCTAACACTGAAGCTTTCTTT.

This clonotype was observed many times. V and J are TRBV12-3 or TRBV12-4 and TRBJ1-2; no reliable D call. Trimming removed 6 bases from V and 2 bases from J, with 4 bases in between. CDR3 length equals 11 residues. The CDR3 loop reads CASSRNYGYTF. CDR3 nucleotide sequence: TGTGCCAGCAGCAGAAACTATGGCTACACCTTC.

The rearrangement links TRBV12-3 or TRBV12-4 to TRBJ2-1; no definite D call. The assigned J gene may be wrong: the sequence end matches TRBJ2-7 better. CDR3 length equals 14 residues. Written as DNA, the CDR3 is TGTGCCAGCAGTGCAGCAACACGAAACAATGAGCAGTACTTC. The encoded protein is CASSAATRNNEQYF.

This clonotype was seen a few times. The chain combines TRBV12-3 or TRBV12-4 with TRBJ2-7; no definite D call. V lost 5 bases to trimming and J lost 6 bases, with 14 bases between them. The CDR3 is 13 amino acids. The DNA for the CDR3 is TGTGCCAGCAGTGGGTCCCAGCAACGCGAGCAGTACTTC. The encoded protein is CASSGSQQREQYF.

J is TRBJ2-7 and V is TRBV20-1, with TRBD2 matching 9 bases. CDR1 is DFQATT, CDR2 SNEGSKA, per germline (reference sequence). J lost 9 bases, V lost 3 bases, and 9 bases had no gene match. This CDR3 is 13 amino acids long. The chain's CDR3 is CSASRLAESGQYF. The CDR3 nucleotides read TGCAGTGCTAGCCGACTAGCGGAGTCCGGGCAGTACTTC.

A few counts support this clonotype. The genes are TRBV7-2 and TRBJ2-3, with TRBD2 matching 8 bases. With V trimmed by 5 bases and J by 2 bases, 9 bases remained unmatched. This CDR3 contains 16 residues. Germline assignment: CDR1 SGHTA and CDR2 FQGNSA. The CDR3 here is CASSPTLAGFTDTQYF. The CDR3 DNA reads as TGTGCCAGCAGCCCGACCCTAGCGGGCTTCACAGATACGCAGTATTTT.

This chain joins TRBV20-1 and TRBJ1-2; weak D call: TRBD1 (6 bases). Germline values: CDR1 DFQATT, CDR2 SNEGSKA (reference sequence). V was trimmed by 6 bases and J by 0 bases, leaving 23 bases between them. There are 17 residues in the CDR3. CDR3 region: CSAPTRLGQSANYGYTF. The CDR3 nucleotides read TGCAGTGCCCCCACCCGGCTCGGACAGTCTGCTAACTATGGCTACACCTTC.

The rearrangement uses TRBV5-1 and TRBJ2-7, with 8 bases that match TRBD2. V lost 4 bases, J lost 0 bases, and 3 bases stayed unmatched. The CDR3 contains 14 residues. Germline CDR1 SGHRS, CDR2 YFSETQ. CDR3 amino acids: CASSDTSGSYEQYF. In nucleotides, the CDR3 is TGCGCCAGCAGCGATACTAGCGGCTCCTACGAGCAGTACTTC.

This clonotype was found many times. The chain couples TRBV29-1 to TRBJ2-1; 8 nucleotides match TRBD2. Germline V gene lookup returns CDR1 SQVTM and CDR2 ANQGSEA. CDR3 length: 12 amino acids. The ends lost 7 bases at V and 8 bases at J; junction bases unmatched: 7. The CDR3 loop is CSGLAIIDEQFF. CDR3 nucleotide sequence: TGCAGCGGACTAGCGATTATAGATGAGCAGTTCTTC.

This rearrangement joins TRBV7-9 to TRBJ1-4; possible D gene TRBD1, 5 bases. Looked up from germline, CDR1 is SEHNR and CDR2 is FQNEAQ (reference sequence). The CDR3 totals 15 residues. V was trimmed by 5 bases and J by 5 bases, leaving 15 bases between them. Here the CDR3 reads CASSPGQAPNEKLFF. In DNA form, the CDR3 reads TGTGCCAGCAGCCCAGGACAAGCCCCGAATGAAAAACTGTTTTTT.